The subject of this entry is one T cell receptor (beta chain). Its antigen is unidentified. The data derive from a study of cytomegalovirus exposure and HLA in healthy donors. Study information: In an earlier analysis, 95 million to 130 million unique TCR beta sequences were found from 200 million or so T cells.

Researchers ran the PCR with 60 Vbeta and 13 Jbeta primers. The repertoire was sequenced with immunoSEQ multiplex PCR; TCRdb's copy has only in-frame clones and lacks some. The sample has 100,000 to 150,000 clones, approximately 80% seen once. Study outcomes and limitations: A missense variant in DCLRE1C was later tied to TCR beta V- and J-gene trimming. In vitro data verified a few CMV-associated chains as specific for CMV antigens.

This CDR3 is 14 amino acids long. Trimming took off 4 bases at V and 4 bases at J, with 9 bases between the two ends. Germline V gene lookup returns CDR1 SGHNT and CDR2 YYREEE (reference sequence). The receptor was isolated from a man aged 18 to 35 in good health and CMV-seronegative. Source material: PBMCs. The rearrangement links TRBV5-4 to TRBJ2-6; D is unclear. In DNA form, the CDR3 reads TGTGCCAGCAGCCGCGCGAGAGGGGCCAACGTCCTGACTTTC. It translates to CASSRARGANVLTF.